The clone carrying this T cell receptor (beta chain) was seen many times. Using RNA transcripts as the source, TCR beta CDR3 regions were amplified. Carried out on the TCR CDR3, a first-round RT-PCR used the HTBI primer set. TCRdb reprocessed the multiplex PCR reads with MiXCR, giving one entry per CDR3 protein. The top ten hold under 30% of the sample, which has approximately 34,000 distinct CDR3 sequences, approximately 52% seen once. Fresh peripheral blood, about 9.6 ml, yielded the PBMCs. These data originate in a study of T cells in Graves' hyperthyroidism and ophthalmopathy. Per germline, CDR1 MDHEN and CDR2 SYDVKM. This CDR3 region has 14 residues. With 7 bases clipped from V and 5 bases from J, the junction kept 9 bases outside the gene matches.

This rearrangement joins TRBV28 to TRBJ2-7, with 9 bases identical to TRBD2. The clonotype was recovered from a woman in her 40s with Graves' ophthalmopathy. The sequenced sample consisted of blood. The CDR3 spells CASTPAGGRHEQYF. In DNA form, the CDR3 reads TGTGCCAGCACCCCAGCGGGAGGACGCCACGAGCAGTACTTC.